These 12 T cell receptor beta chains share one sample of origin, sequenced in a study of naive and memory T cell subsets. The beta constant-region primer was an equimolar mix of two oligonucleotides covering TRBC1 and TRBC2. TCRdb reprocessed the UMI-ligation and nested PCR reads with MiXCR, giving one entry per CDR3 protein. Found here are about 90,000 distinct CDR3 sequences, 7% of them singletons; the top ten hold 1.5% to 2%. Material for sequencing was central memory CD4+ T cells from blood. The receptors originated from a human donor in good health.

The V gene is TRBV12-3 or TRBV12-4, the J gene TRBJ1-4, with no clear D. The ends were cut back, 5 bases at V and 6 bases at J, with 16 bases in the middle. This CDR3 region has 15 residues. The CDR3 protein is CASSPRNKRDEKLFF. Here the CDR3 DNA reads TGTGCCAGCAGTCCCCGAAATAAAAGGGATGAAAAACTGTTTTTT.

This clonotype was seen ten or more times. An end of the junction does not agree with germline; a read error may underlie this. The CDR3 DNA is TGCGCCAGCAGCTTGGGACCGCAGGAGGGGTTCGTTGGGTTC. Protein sequence: CASSLGPQEGFVGF. V gene TRBV5-1 combines with J gene TRBJ2-7, with a weak D call TRBD2 (6 bases). The germline CDR1 and CDR2 sequences are SGHRS and YFSETQ. The CDR3 runs 14 residues. The whole variable domain, filled in from reference TRBV5-1 and TRBJ2-7, reads KAGVTQTPRYLIKTRGQQVTLSCSPISGHRSVSWYQQTPGQGLQFLFEYFSETQRNKGNFPGRFSGRQFSNSRSEMNVSTLELGDSALYLCASSLGPQEGFVGFGPGTRLTVT.

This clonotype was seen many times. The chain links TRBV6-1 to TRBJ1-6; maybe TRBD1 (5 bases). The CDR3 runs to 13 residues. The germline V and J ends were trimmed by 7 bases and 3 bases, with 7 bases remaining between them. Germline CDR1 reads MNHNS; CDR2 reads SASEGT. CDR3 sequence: CASMTDYNSPLHF. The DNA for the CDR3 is TGTGCCAGCATGACAGACTATAATTCACCCCTCCACTTT.

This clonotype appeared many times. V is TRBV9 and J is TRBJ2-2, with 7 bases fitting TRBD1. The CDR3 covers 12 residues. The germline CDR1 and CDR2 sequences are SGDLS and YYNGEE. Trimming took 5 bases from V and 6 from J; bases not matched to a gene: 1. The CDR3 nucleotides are TGTGCCAGCAGGCAGGGGGCCGGGGAGCTGTTTTTT. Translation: CASRQGAGELFF.

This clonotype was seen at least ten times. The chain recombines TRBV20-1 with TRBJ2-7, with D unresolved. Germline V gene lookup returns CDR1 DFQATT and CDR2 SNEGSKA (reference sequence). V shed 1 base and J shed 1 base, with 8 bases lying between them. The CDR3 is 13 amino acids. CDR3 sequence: CSARADGSYEQYF. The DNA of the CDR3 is TGCAGTGCTAGAGCGGACGGTTCCTACGAGCAGTACTTC.

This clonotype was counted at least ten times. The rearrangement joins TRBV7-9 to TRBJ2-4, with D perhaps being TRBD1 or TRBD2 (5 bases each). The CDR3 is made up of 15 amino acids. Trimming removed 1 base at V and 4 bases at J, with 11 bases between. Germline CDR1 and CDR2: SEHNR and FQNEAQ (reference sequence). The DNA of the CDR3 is TGTGCCAGCAGCTTAGTGGGGGACCCAAAAAACATTCAGTACTTC. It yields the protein CASSLVGDPKNIQYF.

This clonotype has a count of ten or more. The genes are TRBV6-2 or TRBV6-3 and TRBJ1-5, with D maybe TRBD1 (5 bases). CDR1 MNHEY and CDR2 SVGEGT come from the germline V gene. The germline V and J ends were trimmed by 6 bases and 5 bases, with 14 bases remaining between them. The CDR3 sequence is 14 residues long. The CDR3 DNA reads TGTGCCAGCAGACCAGGGTGGAGTTATCAGCCCCAGCATTTT. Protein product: CASRPGWSYQPQHF.

CDR3 amino acids: CASSLPNSGTSGRNSYEQYF. Written as DNA, the CDR3 is TGTGCCAGCAGCTTACCGAATAGTGGGACTAGCGGGAGAAACTCCTACGAGCAGTACTTC. The chain has TRBV7-9 and TRBJ2-7, with TRBD2 matching over 14 bases. This CDR3 is 20 amino acids long. The V gene end was trimmed by 2 bases and the J gene end by 0 bases; junction bases not matched to a gene: 12. Germline assignment: CDR1 SEHNR and CDR2 FQNEAQ (reference sequence).

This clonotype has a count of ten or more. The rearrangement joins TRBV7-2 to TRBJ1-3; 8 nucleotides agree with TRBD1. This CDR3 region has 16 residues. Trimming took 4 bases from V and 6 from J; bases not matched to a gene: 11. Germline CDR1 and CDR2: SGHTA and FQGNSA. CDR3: CASSSGVTGAANTIYF. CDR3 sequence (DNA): TGTGCCAGCAGCTCGGGTGTGACAGGGGCGGCAAACACCATATATTTT.

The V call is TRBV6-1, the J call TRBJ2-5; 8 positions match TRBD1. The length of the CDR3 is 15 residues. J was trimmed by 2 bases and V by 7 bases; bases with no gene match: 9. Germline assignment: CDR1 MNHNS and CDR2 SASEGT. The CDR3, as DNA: TGTGCCAGCACCGGAAGACAGGGGCAACAAGAGACCCAGTACTTC. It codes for CASTGRQGQQETQYF.

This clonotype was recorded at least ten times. The DNA of the CDR3 is TGTGCCAGCAGCTATGACCGACATGACACTGAAGCTTTCTTT. It encodes CASSYDRHDTEAFF. The J gene is TRBJ1-1, the V gene TRBV3-1; D is unclear. Trimming pared 5 bases from V and 3 bases from J, leaving 13 bases between. Germline CDR1 is LGHDT and CDR2 is YNNKEL (reference sequence). The CDR3 is 14 residues long.

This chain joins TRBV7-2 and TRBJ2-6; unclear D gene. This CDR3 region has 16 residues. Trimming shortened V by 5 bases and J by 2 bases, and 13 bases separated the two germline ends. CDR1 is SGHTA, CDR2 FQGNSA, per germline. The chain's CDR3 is CASSPSTGAGANVLTF. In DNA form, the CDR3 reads TGTGCCAGCAGCCCATCGACTGGGGCTGGGGCCAACGTCCTGACTTTC.